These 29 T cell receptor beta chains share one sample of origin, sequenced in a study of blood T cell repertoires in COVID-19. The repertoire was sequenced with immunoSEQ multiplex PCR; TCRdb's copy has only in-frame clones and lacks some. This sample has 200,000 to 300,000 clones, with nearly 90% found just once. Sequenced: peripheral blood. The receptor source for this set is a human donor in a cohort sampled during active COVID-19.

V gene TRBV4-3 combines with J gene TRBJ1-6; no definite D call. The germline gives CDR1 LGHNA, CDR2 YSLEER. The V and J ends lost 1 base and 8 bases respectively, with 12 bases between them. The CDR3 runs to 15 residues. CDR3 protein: CASSQGRVGHSPLHF. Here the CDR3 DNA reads TGCGCCAGCAGCCAAGGGCGGGTCGGCCATTCACCCCTCCACTTT.

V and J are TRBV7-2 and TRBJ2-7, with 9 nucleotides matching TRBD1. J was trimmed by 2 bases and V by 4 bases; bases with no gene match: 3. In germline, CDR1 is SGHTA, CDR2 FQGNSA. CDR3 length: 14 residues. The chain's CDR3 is CASSSGTGPYEQYF. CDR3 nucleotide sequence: TGTGCCAGCAGCTCCGGGACAGGGCCCTACGAGCAGTACTTC.

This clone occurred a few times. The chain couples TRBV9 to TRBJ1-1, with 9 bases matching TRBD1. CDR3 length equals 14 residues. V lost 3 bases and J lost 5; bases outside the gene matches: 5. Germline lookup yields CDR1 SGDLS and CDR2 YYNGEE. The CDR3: CASSEQDRGTEAFF. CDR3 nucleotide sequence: TGTGCCAGCAGCGAACAGGACAGGGGAACTGAAGCTTTCTTT.

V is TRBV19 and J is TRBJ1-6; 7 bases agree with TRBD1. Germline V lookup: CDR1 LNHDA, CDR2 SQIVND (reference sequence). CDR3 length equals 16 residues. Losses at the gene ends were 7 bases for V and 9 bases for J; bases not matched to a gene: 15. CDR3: CASINPYQGDGSPLHF. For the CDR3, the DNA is TGTGCCAGTATCAACCCCTACCAGGGGGACGGTTCACCCCTCCACTTT.

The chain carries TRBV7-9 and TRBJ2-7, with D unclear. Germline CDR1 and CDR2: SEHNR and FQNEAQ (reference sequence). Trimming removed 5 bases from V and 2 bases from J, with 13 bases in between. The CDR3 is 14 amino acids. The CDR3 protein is CASSTEAKTYEQYF. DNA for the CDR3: TGTGCCAGCAGCACCGAAGCGAAAACCTACGAGCAGTACTTC.

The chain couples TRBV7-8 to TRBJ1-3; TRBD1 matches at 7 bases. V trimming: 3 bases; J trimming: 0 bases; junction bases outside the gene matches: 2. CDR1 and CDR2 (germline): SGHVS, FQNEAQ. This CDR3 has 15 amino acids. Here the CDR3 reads CASSLTGLSGNTIYF. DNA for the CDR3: TGTGCCAGCAGCTTGACAGGGCTCTCTGGAAACACCATATATTTT.

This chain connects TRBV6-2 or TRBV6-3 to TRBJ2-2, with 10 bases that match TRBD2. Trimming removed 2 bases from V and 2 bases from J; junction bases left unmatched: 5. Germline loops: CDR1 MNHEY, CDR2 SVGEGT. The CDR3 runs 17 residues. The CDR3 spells CASSYEAGGPNTGELFF. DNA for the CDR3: TGTGCCAGCAGTTACGAAGCGGGGGGGCCAAACACCGGGGAGCTGTTTTTT.

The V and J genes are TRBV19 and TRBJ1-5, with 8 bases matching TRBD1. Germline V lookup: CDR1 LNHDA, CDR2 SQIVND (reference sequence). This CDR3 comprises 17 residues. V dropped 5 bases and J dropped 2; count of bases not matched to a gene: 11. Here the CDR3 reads CASSPKGGQDGNQPQHF. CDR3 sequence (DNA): TGTGCCAGTAGTCCAAAAGGGGGACAGGATGGCAATCAGCCCCAGCATTTT. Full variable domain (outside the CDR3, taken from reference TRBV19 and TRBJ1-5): DGGITQSPKYLFRKEGQNVTLSCEQNLNHDAMYWYRQDPGQGLRLIYYSQIVNDFQKGDIAEGYSVSREKKESFPLTVTSAQKNPTAFYLCASSPKGGQDGNQPQHFGDGTRLSIL.

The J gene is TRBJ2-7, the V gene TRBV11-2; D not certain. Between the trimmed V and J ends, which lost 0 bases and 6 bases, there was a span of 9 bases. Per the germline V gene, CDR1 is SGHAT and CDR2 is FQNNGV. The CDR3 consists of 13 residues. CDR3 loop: CASSLDRVGEQYF. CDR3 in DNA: TGTGCCAGCAGCTTAGACCGGGTGGGCGAGCAGTACTTC.

The CDR3 sequence is CASSFQRGGGQVEDTQYF. The CDR3 DNA sequence: TGTGCCAGCAGCTTCCAGAGGGGAGGAGGGCAGGTCGAGGATACGCAGTATTTT. The genes are TRBV7-9 and TRBJ2-3, with a weak D call TRBD2 (6 bases). This CDR3 comprises 18 residues. The V end lost 3 bases, the J end lost 6 bases, and 25 bases lay between the germline ends. Germline-derived CDR1 and CDR2 are SEHNR and FQNEAQ (reference sequence).

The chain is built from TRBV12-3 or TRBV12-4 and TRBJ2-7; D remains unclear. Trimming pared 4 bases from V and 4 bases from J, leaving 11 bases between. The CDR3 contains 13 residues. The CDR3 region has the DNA TGTGCCAGCAGTTCAGTAAATCTGTACGAGCAGTACTTC. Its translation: CASSSVNLYEQYF.

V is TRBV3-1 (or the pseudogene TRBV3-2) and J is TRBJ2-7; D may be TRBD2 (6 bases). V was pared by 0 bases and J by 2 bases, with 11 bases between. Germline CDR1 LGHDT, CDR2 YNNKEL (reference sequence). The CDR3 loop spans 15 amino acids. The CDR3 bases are TGTGCCAGCAGCCAAGATTGGGGGGAACCCTACGAGCAGTACTTC. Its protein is CASSQDWGEPYEQYF.

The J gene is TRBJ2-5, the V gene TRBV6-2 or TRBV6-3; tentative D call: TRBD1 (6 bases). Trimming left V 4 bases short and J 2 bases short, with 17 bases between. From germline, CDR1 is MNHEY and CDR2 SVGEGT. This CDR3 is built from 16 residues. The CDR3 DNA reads TGTGCCAGCAGTTCCGCCCCTGGACAGCGACAAGAGACCCAGTACTTC. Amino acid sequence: CASSSAPGQRQETQYF.

The CDR3 bases are TGTGCCAGCAGCATAGGGACTAGCGGGCGCACAGATACGCAGTATTTT. This encodes CASSIGTSGRTDTQYF. The chain links TRBV11-3 to TRBJ2-3; 12 bases map to TRBD2. J was trimmed by 1 base and V by 5 bases; bases with no gene match: 4. The germline V gene has CDR1 SGHNT and CDR2 YENEEA. The CDR3 consists of 16 residues. The full variable domain, rest sourced from reference TRBV11-3 and TRBJ2-3, is EAGVVQSPRYKIIEKKQPVAFWCNPISGHNTLYWYLQNLGQGPELLIRYENEEAVDDSQLPKDRFSAERLKGVDSTLKIQPAELGDSAVYLCASSIGTSGRTDTQYFGPGTRLTVL.

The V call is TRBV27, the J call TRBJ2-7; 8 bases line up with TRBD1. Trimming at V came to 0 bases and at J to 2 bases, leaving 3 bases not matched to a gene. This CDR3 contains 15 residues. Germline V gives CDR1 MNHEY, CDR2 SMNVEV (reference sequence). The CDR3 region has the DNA TGTGCCAGCAGTTTATCAGACAGGGGAGCCTACGAGCAGTACTTC. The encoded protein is CASSLSDRGAYEQYF.

CDR3 sequence (DNA): TGTGCCAGCAGTTTTTCAAGCGGGAGGGTTGCCTACGAGCAGTACTTC. Translated: CASSFSSGRVAYEQYF. J is TRBJ2-7 and V is TRBV27; 10 bases align to TRBD2. With 3 bases clipped from V and 2 bases from J, the junction kept 7 bases outside the gene matches. The CDR3 length is 16 residues. From germline, CDR1 is MNHEY and CDR2 SMNVEV (reference sequence).

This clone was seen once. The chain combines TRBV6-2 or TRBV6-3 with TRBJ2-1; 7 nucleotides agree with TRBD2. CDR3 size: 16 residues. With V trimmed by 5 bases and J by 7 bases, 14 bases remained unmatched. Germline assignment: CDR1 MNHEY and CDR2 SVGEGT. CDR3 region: CASSPGVGGWRNEQFF. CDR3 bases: TGTGCCAGCAGTCCCGGGGTGGGAGGGTGGAGAAATGAGCAGTTCTTC.

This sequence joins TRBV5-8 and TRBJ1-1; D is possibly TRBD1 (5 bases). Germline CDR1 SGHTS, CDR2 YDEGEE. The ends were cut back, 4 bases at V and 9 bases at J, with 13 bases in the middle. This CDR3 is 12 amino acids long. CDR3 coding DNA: TGTGCCAGCAGCCCAGACAGTTCCCAAGCTTTCTTT. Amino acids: CASSPDSSQAFF.

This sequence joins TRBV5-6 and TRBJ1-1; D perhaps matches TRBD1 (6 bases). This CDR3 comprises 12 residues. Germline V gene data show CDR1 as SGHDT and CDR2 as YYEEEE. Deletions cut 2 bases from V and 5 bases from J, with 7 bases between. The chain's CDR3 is CASSFQGTEAFF. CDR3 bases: TGTGCCAGCAGCTTCCAGGGGACTGAAGCTTTCTTT.

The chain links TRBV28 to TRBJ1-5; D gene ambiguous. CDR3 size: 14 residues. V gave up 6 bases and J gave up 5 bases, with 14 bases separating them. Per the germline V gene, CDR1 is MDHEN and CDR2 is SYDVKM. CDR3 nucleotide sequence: TGTGCCAGCAGCGGCGGTCCTAGGTATCAGCCCCAGCATTTT. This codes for CASSGGPRYQPQHF.

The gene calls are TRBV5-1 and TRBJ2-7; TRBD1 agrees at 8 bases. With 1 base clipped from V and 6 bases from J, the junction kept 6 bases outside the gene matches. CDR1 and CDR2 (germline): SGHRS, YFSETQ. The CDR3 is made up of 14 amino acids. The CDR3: CASSLLQGVGEQYF. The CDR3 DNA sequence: TGCGCCAGCAGCTTGTTACAGGGGGTGGGCGAGCAGTACTTC.

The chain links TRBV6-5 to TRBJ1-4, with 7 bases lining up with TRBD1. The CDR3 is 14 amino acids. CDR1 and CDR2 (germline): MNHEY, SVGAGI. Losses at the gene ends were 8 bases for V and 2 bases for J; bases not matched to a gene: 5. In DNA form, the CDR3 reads TGTGCCAGCGGGGACAGTCTGACTAATGAAAAACTGTTTTTT. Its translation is CASGDSLTNEKLFF.

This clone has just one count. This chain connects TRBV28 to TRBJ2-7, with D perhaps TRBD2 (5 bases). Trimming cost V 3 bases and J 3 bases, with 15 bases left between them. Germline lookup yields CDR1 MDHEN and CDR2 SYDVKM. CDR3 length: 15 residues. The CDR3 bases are TGTGCCAGCAGTTTTTCCTCGGGATTTAACTACGAGCAGTACTTC. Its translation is CASSFSSGFNYEQYF.

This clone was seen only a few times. CDR3 DNA sequence: TGTGCCAGCAGCTTAGATACTAGCGGGACCATGGAGCAGTTCTTC. It yields the protein CASSLDTSGTMEQFF. The chain has TRBV11-2 and TRBJ2-1; 10 bases line up with TRBD2. The trim removed 0 bases at V and 10 bases at J, leaving 6 bases unmatched. The CDR3 contains 15 residues. Germline CDR1 and CDR2: SGHAT and FQNNGV.

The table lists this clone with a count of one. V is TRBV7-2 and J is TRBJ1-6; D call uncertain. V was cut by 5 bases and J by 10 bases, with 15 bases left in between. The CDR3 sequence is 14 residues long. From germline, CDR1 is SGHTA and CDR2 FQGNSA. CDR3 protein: CASSDRVEASPLHF. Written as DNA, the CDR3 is TGTGCCAGCAGCGACCGGGTCGAGGCCTCACCCCTCCACTTT.

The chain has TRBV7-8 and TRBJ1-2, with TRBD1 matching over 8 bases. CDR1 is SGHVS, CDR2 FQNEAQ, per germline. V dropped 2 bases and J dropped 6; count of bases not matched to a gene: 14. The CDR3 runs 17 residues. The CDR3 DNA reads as TGTGCCAGCAGCTTAATTCTCGTCACAGGGGGAGAAAATGGCTACACCTTC. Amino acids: CASSLILVTGGENGYTF. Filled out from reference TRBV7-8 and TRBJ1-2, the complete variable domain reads GAGVSQSPRYKVAKRGQDVALRCDPISGHVSLFWYQQALGQGPEFLTYFQNEAQLDKSGLPSDRFFAERPEGSVSTLKIQRTQQEDSAVYLCASSLILVTGGENGYTFGSGTRLTVV.

The CDR3 loop is CASSSPLDRAYSNQPQHF. The CDR3 DNA reads as TGTGCCAGCAGTTCCCCCTTGGACAGGGCTTATAGCAATCAGCCCCAGCATTTT. The rearrangement links TRBV6-2 or TRBV6-3 to TRBJ1-5; 8 positions agree with TRBD1. From germline, CDR1 is MNHEY and CDR2 SVGEGT. V was pared by 4 bases and J by 0 bases, with 11 bases of the junction left unmatched. The CDR3 is 18 amino acids.

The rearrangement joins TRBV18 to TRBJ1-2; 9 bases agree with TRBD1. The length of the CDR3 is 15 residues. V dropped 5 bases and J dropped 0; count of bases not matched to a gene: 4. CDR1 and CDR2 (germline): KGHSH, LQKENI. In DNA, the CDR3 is TGTGCCAGCTCAGAACAGGGGGCTTCTAACTATGGCTACACCTTC. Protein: CASSEQGASNYGYTF.

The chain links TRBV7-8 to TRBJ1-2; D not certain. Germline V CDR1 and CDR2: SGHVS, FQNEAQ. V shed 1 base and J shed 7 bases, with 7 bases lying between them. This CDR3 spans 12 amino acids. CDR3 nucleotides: TGTGCCAGCAGCTTAGGAGGTATTGGCTACACCTTC. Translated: CASSLGGIGYTF.